The 20 T cell receptor beta chains in this list originate from one sample, sequenced in a study of shared clonotypes between healthy human individuals. In the naive CD8 group, cells lacked CD45RO and were positively selected for CCR7, so terminally differentiated effector memory CD45RA+ cells were left out. Libraries were prepared by immunoSEQ multiplex PCR; TCRdb keeps only in-frame clonotypes and omits some of them. The sample has about 2.1 million clones, just under 95% seen once. Sequencing was carried out using naive CD8+ T cells from PBMCs. The receptors here all came from a man between 18 and 29 years old in good health. Some clones in this sample may be carry-over from other donors' samples.

The chain is built from TRBV19 and TRBJ2-2; 8 bases are a match to TRBD1. This CDR3 contains 17 residues. Germline lookup yields CDR1 LNHDA and CDR2 SQIVND (reference sequence). V dropped 7 bases and J dropped 4; count of bases not matched to a gene: 14. The CDR3 nucleotides read TGTGCCAGTAAACGCGACAGGGGTCCGTATGGCACCGGGGAGCTGTTTTTT. This sequence encodes CASKRDRGPYGTGELFF.

This chain connects TRBV27 to TRBJ2-3; 7 bases are shared with TRBD2. Losses at the gene ends were 7 bases for V and 5 bases for J; bases not matched to a gene: 18. Germline CDR1 MNHEY, CDR2 SMNVEV (reference sequence). This CDR3 is 17 amino acids long. CDR3 sequence: CASISRGVRGEGDTQYF. In DNA, the CDR3 is TGTGCCAGCATCAGTCGCGGAGTCCGGGGGGAGGGAGATACGCAGTATTTT.

The chain is built from TRBV19 and TRBJ1-5; 7 bases agree with TRBD1. From germline, CDR1 is LNHDA and CDR2 SQIVND (reference sequence). V trimming: 6 bases; J trimming: 4 bases; junction bases outside the gene matches: 15. The length of the CDR3 is 17 residues. CDR3 sequence: CASRSQWTGTANQPQHF. The CDR3 nucleotides read TGTGCCAGTAGAAGCCAGTGGACCGGGACAGCGAATCAGCCCCAGCATTTT.

V and J are TRBV9 and TRBJ2-3; possible D gene TRBD2, 6 bases. This CDR3 has 17 amino acids. Trimming removed 1 base at V and 2 bases at J, with 17 bases between. The germline V gene encodes CDR1 SGDLS and CDR2 YYNGEE. Here the CDR3 reads CASSVKSVGGDTDTQYF. Written as DNA, the CDR3 is TGTGCCAGCAGCGTAAAGTCGGTCGGGGGAGACACAGATACGCAGTATTTT.

The sample holds one count of this clone. V gene TRBV12-5 combines with J gene TRBJ2-3; D is uncertain. The CDR3 is 12 residues long. Germline V CDR1 and CDR2: LGHNT, FRNRAP. Trimming removed 4 bases from V and 0 bases from J, with 2 bases in between. CDR3 in DNA: TGTGCTAGTGGTTATAGCACAGATACGCAGTATTTT. It encodes CASGYSTDTQYF.

V usage is TRBV4-3 and J usage is TRBJ1-1, with TRBD1 as a possible D gene (6 bases). Germline CDR1 LGHNA, CDR2 YSLEER. Trimming cost V 4 bases and J 6 bases, with 15 bases left between them. CDR3 size: 14 residues. CDR3 amino acids: CASSLLGGRSEAFF. Written as DNA, the CDR3 is TGCGCCAGCAGCCTCCTGGGGGGCAGATCTGAAGCTTTCTTT.

The chain links TRBV7-9 to TRBJ2-5, with 8 bases aligning to TRBD1. CDR1 is SEHNR and CDR2 is FQNEAQ in the germline V gene (reference sequence). The CDR3 extends over 14 amino acids. Unmatched junction bases numbered 13, after V lost 5 bases and J lost 11 bases. The CDR3 nucleotides are TGTGCCAGCAGCCTAACGGACAGGGCGAGGGAGCAGTACTTC. As protein: CASSLTDRAREQYF.

The chain joins TRBV9 to TRBJ2-7; D unclear. V was trimmed by 0 bases and J by 2 bases, leaving 12 bases between them. CDR1 and CDR2 from the germline V gene are SGDLS and YYNGEE. CDR3 length: 15 amino acids. CDR3: CASSVDVGYPYEQYF. As DNA, the CDR3 is TGTGCCAGCAGCGTAGATGTGGGCTACCCCTACGAGCAGTACTTC. The whole variable domain, filled in from reference TRBV9 and TRBJ2-7, reads DSGVTQTPKHLITATGQRVTLRCSPRSGDLSVYWYQQSLDQGLQFLIQYYNGEERAKGNILERFSAQQFPDLHSELNLSSLELGDSALYFCASSVDVGYPYEQYFGPGTRLTVT.

The V and J genes are TRBV7-3 and TRBJ2-1; 9 positions match TRBD1. The CDR3 runs 15 residues. V lost 2 bases, J lost 7 bases, and 6 bases stayed unmatched. In germline, CDR1 is SGHTA, CDR2 FQGTGA. The CDR3 bases are TGTGCCAGCAGCTTAGATTCGACAGGGGGAAATGAGCAGTTCTTC. This sequence encodes CASSLDSTGGNEQFF.

This chain uses TRBV6-5 with TRBJ2-5; weak D call: TRBD1 (6 bases). The J call may be wrong; the DNA end is better matched by TRBJ2-7. The V gene's germline CDR1 is MNHEY and CDR2 SVGAGI. This CDR3 region has 14 residues. The CDR3 bases are TGTGCCAGCAGGTCACAGGGACGAACCTACGAGCAGTACTTC. Its protein is CASRSQGRTYEQYF.

V usage is TRBV29-1 and J usage is TRBJ2-2; D is ambiguous. The CDR3 covers 11 residues. V gave up 6 bases and J gave up 2 bases, with 4 bases separating them. CDR1 and CDR2 (germline): SQVTM, ANQGSEA. The CDR3 nucleotides read TGCAGCGTCATAAACACCGGGGAGCTGTTTTTT. This encodes CSVINTGELFF.

The chain recombines TRBV7-6 with TRBJ2-7; the match to TRBD1 covers 7 bases. From germline, CDR1 is SGHVS and CDR2 FNYEAQ. The CDR3 extends over 14 amino acids. Germline trimming cut 5 bases from V and 5 bases from J; bases unmatched to any gene: 9. CDR3 sequence reads: CASSPRQGLDEQYF. CDR3 DNA: TGTGCCAGCAGCCCGCGACAGGGATTGGACGAGCAGTACTTC.

CDR3 coding DNA: TGTGCCAGCAGCCAAGGCCGGGACAGGTACTCCTACGAGCAGTACTTC. This codes for CASSQGRDRYSYEQYF. V is TRBV14 and J is TRBJ2-7; TRBD1 aligns across 8 bases. Germline CDR1 reads SGHDN; CDR2 reads FVKESK. V gave up 1 base and J gave up 0 bases; unmatched junction bases: 5. This CDR3 has 16 amino acids.

The chain carries TRBV6-1 and TRBJ2-7; 10 bases line up with TRBD1. Unmatched junction bases numbered 5, after V lost 4 bases and J lost 5 bases. Per germline, CDR1 MNHNS and CDR2 SASEGT. This CDR3 is built from 14 residues. This CDR3 reads CASSGDRGVHEQYF. DNA of the CDR3: TGTGCCAGCAGTGGGGACAGGGGCGTCCACGAGCAGTACTTC.

This chain uses TRBV9 with TRBJ2-2; TRBD2 is a possible D gene (6 bases). The CDR3 is 17 amino acids. Germline loops: CDR1 SGDLS, CDR2 YYNGEE. The V end lost 0 bases, the J end lost 2 bases, and 14 bases lay between the germline ends. In nucleotides, the CDR3 is TGTGCCAGCAGCGTAGCTTGGAGGGCCGCAAACACCGGGGAGCTGTTTTTT. Protein sequence: CASSVAWRAANTGELFF.

This clone was picked up a small number of times. The chain couples TRBV11-2 to TRBJ1-1; D perhaps matches TRBD1 (5 bases). The V gene's germline CDR1 is SGHAT and CDR2 FQNNGV. This CDR3 is built from 10 residues. Trimming pared 5 bases from V and 9 bases from J, leaving 7 bases between. In nucleotides, the CDR3 is TGTGCCAGCAGCCAGGGAAAAGCTTTCTTT. This gives the protein CASSQGKAFF.

This chain joins TRBV7-9 and TRBJ2-7, with 9 bases that match TRBD1. CDR1 is SEHNR and CDR2 is FQNEAQ in the germline V gene (reference sequence). The CDR3 covers 19 residues. J was trimmed by 3 bases and V by 1 base; bases with no gene match: 16. As DNA, the CDR3 is TGTGCCAGCAGCTTAGGATTTGGGACAGGGCCAGGTGAGGGCTACGAGCAGTACTTC. Translated, it gives CASSLGFGTGPGEGYEQYF.

The sample holds a few counts of this clone. The gene calls are TRBV27 and TRBJ1-5; TRBD1 agrees at 7 bases. The ends lost 4 bases at V and 1 base at J; junction bases unmatched: 10. CDR1 MNHEY and CDR2 SMNVEV come from the germline V gene (reference sequence). This CDR3 is 17 amino acids long. The CDR3 sequence is CASSSKQGLGSNQPQHF. CDR3 DNA: TGTGCCAGCAGTTCCAAACAGGGGCTCGGGAGCAATCAGCCCCAGCATTTT.

This chain uses TRBV9 with TRBJ2-6; D not certain. The length of the CDR3 is 17 residues. The germline V gene encodes CDR1 SGDLS and CDR2 YYNGEE. The V end lost 0 bases, the J end lost 4 bases, and 14 bases lay between the germline ends. The chain's CDR3 is CASSVAGRLRGANVLTF. DNA for the CDR3: TGTGCCAGCAGCGTAGCTGGCAGGTTGAGGGGGGCCAACGTCCTGACTTTC. Looking up the rest from reference TRBV9 and TRBJ2-6 gives the full variable domain: DSGVTQTPKHLITATGQRVTLRCSPRSGDLSVYWYQQSLDQGLQFLIQYYNGEERAKGNILERFSAQQFPDLHSELNLSSLELGDSALYFCASSVAGRLRGANVLTFGAGSRLTVL.

The chain combines TRBV9 with TRBJ1-1; D might be TRBD1 (5 bases). In germline, CDR1 is SGDLS, CDR2 YYNGEE. Trimming shortened V by 2 bases and J by 2 bases, and 19 bases separated the two germline ends. The CDR3 is 17 residues long. This chain's CDR3 is CASSVYRDHNSNTEAFF. The CDR3 DNA sequence: TGTGCCAGCAGCGTCTATCGGGACCATAATTCCAACACTGAAGCTTTCTTT.